The table lists the clone carrying this T cell receptor beta chain with a few counts. The antigen is undetermined. Each donor had around 11 milliliters of peripheral blood drawn. This sample was included in a study of blood T cells in healthy people across ages. Study details: With template switching, about one barcoded beta molecule was captured per two T cells. Study-level findings and limits: Diversity was estimated from one million T cells, and these estimates were considered underestimates. Percentage of naive T cells showed a strong correlation with TCR beta diversity.

V was clipped by 6 bases and J by 2 bases, with 8 bases between them. This CDR3 is 12 amino acids long. From germline, CDR1 is DFQATT and CDR2 SNEGSKA (reference sequence). The authors ran a second PCR of roughly 6 to 12 cycles using a sample-barcoded 5' primer and a J-beta primer mix. TCRdb independently ran MiXCR on the 5' RACE reads; one entry per CDR3 protein. This table has over 600,000 distinct CDR3 sequences, around 43% appearing once. The TCR was taken from an elderly man in good health. The V and J genes are TRBV20-1 and TRBJ2-1; D not resolved. Sequencing was performed on blood. The CDR3 sequence: CSAQPTYNEQFF. CDR3 nucleotides: TGCAGTGCCCAGCCGACCTACAATGAGCAGTTCTTC.